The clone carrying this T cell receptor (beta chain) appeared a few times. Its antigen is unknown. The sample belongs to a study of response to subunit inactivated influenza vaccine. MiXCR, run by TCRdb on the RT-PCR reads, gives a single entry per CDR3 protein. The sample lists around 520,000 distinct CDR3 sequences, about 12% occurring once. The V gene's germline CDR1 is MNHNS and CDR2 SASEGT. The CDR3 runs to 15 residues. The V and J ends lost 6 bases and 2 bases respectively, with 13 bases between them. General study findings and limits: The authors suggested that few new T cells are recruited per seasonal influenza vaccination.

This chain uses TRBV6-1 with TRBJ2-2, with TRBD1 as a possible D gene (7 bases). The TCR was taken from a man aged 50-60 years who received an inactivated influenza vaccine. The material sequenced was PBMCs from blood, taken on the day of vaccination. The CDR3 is CASRRGTANTGELFF. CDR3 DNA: TGTGCCAGCAGACGGGGGACAGCCAACACCGGGGAGCTGTTTTTT.